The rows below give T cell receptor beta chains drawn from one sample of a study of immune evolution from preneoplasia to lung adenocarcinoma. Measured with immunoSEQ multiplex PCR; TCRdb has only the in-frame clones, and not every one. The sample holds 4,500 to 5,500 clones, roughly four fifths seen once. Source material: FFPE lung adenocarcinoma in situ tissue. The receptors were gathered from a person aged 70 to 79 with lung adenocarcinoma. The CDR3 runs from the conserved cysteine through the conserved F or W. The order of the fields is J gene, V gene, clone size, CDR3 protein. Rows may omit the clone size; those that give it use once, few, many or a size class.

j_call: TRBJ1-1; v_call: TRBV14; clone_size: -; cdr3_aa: CASSQSRGGAEAFF
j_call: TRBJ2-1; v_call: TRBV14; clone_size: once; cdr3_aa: CASSPTGRGNEQFF
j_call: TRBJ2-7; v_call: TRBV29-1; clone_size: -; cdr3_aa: CSVETGTGFYEQYF
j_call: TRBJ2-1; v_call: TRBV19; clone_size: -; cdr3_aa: CASSMRRTRGGINEQFF
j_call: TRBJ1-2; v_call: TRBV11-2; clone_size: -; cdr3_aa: CASSFESSSLGYTF
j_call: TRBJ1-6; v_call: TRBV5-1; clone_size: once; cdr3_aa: CASSSGTANNSPLHF
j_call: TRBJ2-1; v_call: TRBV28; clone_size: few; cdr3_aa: CASSYLAGGRNEQFF
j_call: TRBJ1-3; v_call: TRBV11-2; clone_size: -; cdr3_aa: CASTPGGALSGNTIYF
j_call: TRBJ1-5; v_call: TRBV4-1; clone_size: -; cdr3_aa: CASSQDPGNSNQPQHF
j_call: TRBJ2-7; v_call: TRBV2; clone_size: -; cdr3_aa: CAIHSGTGAYEQYF
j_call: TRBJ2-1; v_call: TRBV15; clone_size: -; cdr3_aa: CATSRDGGRDEQFF
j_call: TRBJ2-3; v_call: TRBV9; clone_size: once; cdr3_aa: CASSVGGQGLGDTQYF
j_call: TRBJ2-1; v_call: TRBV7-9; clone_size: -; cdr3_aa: CASRLNREQFF
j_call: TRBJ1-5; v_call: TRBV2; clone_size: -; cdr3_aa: CASTPGQGLNQPQHF
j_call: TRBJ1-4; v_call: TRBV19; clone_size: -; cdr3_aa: CAVRRPTSEKLFF
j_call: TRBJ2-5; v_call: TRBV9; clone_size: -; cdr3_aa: CASSPFEREFWGEETQYF
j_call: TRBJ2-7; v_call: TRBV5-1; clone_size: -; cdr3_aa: CASSLEASGGYEQYF
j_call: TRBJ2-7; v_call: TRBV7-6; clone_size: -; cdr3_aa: CASSLGLSYEQYF
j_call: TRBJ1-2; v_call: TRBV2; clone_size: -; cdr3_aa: CASSEGAYGYTF
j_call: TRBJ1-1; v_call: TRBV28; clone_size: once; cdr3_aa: CASSQSRTGRTEAFF
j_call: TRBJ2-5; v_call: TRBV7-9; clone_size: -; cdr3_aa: CASSLVQGRGETQYF
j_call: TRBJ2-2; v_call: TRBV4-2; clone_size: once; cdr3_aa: CASSQEVELAGGLTGELFF
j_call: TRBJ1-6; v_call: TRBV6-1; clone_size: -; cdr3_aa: CASRMTVGDSPLHF
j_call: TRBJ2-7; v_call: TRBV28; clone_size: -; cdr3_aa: CASSLWPYEQYF
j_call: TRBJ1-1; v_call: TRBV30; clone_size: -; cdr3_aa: CAWSSLEMNTEAFF
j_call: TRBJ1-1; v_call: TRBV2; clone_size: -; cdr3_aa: CASNLGMLSEAFF
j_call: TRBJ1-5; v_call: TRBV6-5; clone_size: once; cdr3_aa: CASSRTHSNQPQHF
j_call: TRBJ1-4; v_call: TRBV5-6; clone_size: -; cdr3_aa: CASSLEQGANFATNEKLFF
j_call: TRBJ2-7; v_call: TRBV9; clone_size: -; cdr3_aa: CASSSTLGQGYEQYF
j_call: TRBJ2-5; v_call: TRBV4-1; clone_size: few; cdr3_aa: CASTGLADETQYF
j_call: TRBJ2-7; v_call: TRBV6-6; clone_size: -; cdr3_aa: CASSYRLANDEQYF
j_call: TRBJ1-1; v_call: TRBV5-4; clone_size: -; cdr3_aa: CASSRQGEDTEAFF
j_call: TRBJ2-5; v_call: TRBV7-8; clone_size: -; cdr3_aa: CASSPGQDRGETQYF
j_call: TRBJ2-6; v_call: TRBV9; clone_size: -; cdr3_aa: CASSVLSGANVLTF
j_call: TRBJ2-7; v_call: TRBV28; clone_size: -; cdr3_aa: CASRTPGRGGVYEQYF
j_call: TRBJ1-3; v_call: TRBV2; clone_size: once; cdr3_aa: CASSLSYPVRNTIYF
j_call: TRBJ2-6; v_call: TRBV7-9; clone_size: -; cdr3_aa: CASSLRSGGAGANVLTF
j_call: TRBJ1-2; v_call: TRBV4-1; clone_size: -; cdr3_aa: CASSQGGGGLSYGYTF
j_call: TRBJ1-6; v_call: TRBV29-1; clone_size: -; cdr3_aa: CSVDTGNNSPLHF
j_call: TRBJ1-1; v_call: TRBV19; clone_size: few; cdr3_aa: CASSISPPRQVLNTEAFF
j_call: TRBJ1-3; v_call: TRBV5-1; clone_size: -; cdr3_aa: CASSPGQASGNTIYF
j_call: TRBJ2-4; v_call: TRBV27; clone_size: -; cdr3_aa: CASSLGGRVAGKLPWNIQYF
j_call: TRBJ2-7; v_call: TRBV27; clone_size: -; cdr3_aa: CASREGAGFLAEQYF
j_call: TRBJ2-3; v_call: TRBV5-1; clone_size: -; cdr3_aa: CASSLGWGQITDTQYF
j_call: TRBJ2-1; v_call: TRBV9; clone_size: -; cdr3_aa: CASSVVGQWGDEQFF
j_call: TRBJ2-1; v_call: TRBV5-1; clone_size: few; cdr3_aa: CASSLGQAVNEQFF
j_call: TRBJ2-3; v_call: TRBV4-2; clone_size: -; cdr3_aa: CASSQESGGTDTQYF
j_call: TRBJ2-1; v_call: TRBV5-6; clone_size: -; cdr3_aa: CASSLGVGAGEQFF
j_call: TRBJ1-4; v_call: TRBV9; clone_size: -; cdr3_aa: CASSSREVGPNEKLFF
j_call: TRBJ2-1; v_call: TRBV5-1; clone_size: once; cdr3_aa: CASSLRLGQGDNEQFF
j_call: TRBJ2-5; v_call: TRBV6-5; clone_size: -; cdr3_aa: CASSYSNGPQETQYF
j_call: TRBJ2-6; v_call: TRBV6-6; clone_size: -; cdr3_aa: CASRLGSQGANVLTF
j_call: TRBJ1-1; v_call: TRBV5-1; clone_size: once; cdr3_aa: CASARGDRGRWRRSEAFF
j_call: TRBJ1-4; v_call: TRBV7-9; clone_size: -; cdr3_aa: CASSPTGRSEKLFF
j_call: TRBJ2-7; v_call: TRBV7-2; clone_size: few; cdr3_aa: CAGRPSGGSYEQYF
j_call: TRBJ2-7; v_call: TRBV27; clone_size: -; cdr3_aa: CASSNGQFYEQYF
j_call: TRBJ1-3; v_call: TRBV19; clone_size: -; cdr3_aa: CASSSDSGNTIYF
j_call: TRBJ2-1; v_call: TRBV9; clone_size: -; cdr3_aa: CASSRGEDYNEQFF
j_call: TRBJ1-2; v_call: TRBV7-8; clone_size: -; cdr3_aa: CASSPTPVRSGYTF